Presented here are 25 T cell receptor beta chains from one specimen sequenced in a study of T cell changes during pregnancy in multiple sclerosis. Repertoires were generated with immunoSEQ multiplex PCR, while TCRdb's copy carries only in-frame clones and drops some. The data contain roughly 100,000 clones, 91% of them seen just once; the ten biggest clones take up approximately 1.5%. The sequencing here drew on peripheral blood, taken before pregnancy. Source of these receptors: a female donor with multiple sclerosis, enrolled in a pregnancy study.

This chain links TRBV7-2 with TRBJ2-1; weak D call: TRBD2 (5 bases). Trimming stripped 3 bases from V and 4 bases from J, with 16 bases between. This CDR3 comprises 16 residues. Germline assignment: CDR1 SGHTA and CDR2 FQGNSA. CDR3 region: CASSFYNGKIYNEQFF. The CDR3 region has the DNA TGTGCCAGCAGCTTTTATAACGGGAAGATATACAATGAGCAGTTCTTC. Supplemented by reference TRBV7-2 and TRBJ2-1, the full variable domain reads GAGVSQSPSNKVTEKGKDVELRCDPISGHTALYWYRQSLGQGLEFLIYFQGNSAPDKSGLPSDRFSAERTGGSVSTLTIQRTQQEDSAVYLCASSFYNGKIYNEQFFGPGTRLTVL.

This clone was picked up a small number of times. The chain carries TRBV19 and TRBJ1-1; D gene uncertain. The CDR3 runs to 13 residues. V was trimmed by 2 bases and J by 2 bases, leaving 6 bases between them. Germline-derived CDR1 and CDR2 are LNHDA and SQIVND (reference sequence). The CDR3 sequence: CASSIPGNTEAFF. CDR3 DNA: TGTGCCAGTAGTATACCCGGTAACACTGAAGCTTTCTTT.

The CDR3 DNA is TGTGCCAGCAGTGAGGCGGGAGTCCGCTACAATGAGCAGTTCTTC. Amino acid sequence: CASSEAGVRYNEQFF. The chain uses TRBV25-1 and TRBJ2-1; 7 bases are shared with TRBD2. The CDR3 totals 15 residues. The germline V gene encodes CDR1 MGHDK and CDR2 SYGVNS. With V trimmed by 3 bases and J by 3 bases, 5 bases remained unmatched.

This CDR3 is CASSLVLLDSYTGELFF. The CDR3 DNA reads TGTGCCAGCAGCTTAGTTTTATTGGACAGCTACACCGGGGAGCTGTTTTTT. The chain uses TRBV7-2 and TRBJ2-2, with a weak D call TRBD1 (6 bases). The CDR3 runs to 17 residues. Per germline, CDR1 SGHTA and CDR2 FQGNSA. Deletions cut 1 base from V and 3 bases from J, with 15 bases between.

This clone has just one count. The CDR3 coding sequence is TGTGCCAGCAGCTTACGGCCCCTGGGACAGGAGGGAAGCTCCTATAATTCACCCCTCCACTTT. Translating gives CASSLRPLGQEGSSYNSPLHF. The rearrangement uses TRBV13 and TRBJ1-6, with 8 nucleotides matching TRBD1. Germline V gives CDR1 PRHDT, CDR2 FYEKMQ (reference sequence). The CDR3 is made up of 21 amino acids. V was clipped by 2 bases and J by 0 bases; unmatched bases: 15.

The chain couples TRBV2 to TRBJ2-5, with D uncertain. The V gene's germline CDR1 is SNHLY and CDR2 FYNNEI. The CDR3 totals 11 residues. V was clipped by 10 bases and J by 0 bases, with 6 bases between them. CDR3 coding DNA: TGTGCCATCCCGTACCAAGAGACCCAGTACTTC. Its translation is CAIPYQETQYF.

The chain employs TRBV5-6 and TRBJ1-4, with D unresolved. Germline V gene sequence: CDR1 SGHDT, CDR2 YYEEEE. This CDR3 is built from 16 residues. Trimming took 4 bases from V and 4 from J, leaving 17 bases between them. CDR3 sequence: CASSPGTDYYNEKLFF. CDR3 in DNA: TGTGCCAGCAGCCCTGGAACGGACTATTATAATGAAAAACTGTTTTTT.

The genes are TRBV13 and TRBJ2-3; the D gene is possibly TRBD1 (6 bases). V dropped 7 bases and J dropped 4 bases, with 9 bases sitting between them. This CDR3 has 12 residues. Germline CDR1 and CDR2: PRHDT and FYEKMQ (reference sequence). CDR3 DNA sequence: TGTGCCAGCAAGGGGGTGTCAGATACGCAGTATTTT. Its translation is CASKGVSDTQYF.

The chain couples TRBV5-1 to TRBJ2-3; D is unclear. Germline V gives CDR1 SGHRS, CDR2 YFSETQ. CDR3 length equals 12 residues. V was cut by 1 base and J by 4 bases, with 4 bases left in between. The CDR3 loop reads CASSLFADTQYF. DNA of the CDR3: TGCGCCAGCAGCTTGTTCGCAGATACGCAGTATTTT.

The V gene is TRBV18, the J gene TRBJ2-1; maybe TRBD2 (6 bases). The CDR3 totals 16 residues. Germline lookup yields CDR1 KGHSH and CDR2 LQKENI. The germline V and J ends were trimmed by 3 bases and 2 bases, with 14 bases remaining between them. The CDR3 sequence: CASSPLGLATYNEQFF. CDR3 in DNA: TGTGCCAGCTCACCCCTCGGGCTAGCGACCTACAATGAGCAGTTCTTC.

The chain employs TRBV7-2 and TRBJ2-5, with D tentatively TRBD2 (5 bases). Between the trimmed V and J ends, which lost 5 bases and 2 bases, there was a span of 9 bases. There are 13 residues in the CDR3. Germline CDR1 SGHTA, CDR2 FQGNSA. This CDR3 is CASSPGFQETQYF. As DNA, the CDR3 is TGTGCCAGCAGCCCGGGGTTTCAAGAGACCCAGTACTTC.

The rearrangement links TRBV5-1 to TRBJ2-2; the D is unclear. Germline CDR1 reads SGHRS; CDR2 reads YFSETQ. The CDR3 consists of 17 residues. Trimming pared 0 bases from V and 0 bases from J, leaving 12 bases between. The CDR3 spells CASSLEAVGANTGELFF. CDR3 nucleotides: TGCGCCAGCAGCTTGGAGGCCGTAGGAGCGAACACCGGGGAGCTGTTTTTT. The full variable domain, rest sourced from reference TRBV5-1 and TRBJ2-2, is KAGVTQTPRYLIKTRGQQVTLSCSPISGHRSVSWYQQTPGQGLQFLFEYFSETQRNKGNFPGRFSGRQFSNSRSEMNVSTLELGDSALYLCASSLEAVGANTGELFFGEGSRLTVL.

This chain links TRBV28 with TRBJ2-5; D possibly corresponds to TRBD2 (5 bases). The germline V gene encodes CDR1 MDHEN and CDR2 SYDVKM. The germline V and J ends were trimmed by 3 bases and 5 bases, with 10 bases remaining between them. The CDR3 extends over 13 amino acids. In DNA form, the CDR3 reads TGTGCCAGCAGTTTGTGGGGAGAGGAGACCCAGTACTTC. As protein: CASSLWGEETQYF.

As DNA, the CDR3 is TGCGCCAGCAGCTTGCCTAGCGGGAAAGTAGAGACCCAGTACTTC. It yields the protein CASSLPSGKVETQYF. The chain carries TRBV5-1 and TRBJ2-5; 9 positions agree with TRBD2. The CDR3 is 15 residues long. Germline V gene data show CDR1 as SGHRS and CDR2 as YFSETQ. Trimming cost V 1 base and J 4 bases; bases outside gene matches: 5.

The CDR3 sequence is CASTRRGLMNTEAFF. In DNA form, the CDR3 reads TGTGCCAGCACGAGACGCGGACTCATGAACACTGAAGCTTTCTTT. The chain links TRBV27 to TRBJ1-1; D is unclear. The CDR3 length is 15 residues. V was clipped by 7 bases and J by 0 bases, with 15 bases between them. Germline V gives CDR1 MNHEY, CDR2 SMNVEV (reference sequence).

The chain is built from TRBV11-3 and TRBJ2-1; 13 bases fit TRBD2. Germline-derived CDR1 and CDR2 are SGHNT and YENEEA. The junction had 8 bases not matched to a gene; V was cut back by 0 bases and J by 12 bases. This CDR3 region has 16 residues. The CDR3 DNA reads TGTGCCAGCAGCTTAGACGGGTCCGGACTAGCGGGAGTGCAGTTCTTC. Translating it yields CASSLDGSGLAGVQFF.

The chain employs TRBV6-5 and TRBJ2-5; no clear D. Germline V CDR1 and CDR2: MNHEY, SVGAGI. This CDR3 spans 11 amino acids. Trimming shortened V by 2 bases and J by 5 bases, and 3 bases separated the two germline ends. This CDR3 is CASSYLETQYF. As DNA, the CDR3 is TGTGCCAGCAGTTACCTTGAGACCCAGTACTTC.

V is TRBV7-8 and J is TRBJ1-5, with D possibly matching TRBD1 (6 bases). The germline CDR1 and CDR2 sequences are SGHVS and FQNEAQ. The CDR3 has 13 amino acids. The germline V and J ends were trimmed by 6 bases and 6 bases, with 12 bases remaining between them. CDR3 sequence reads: CASRQGWGQPQHF. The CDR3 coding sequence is TGTGCCAGCAGACAGGGTTGGGGTCAGCCCCAGCATTTT.

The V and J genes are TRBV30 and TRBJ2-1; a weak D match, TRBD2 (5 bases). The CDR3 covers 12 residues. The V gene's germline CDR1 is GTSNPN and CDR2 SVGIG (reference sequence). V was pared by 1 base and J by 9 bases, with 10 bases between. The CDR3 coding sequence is TGTGCCTGGAGTGCTACTAGTATTGAGCAGTTCTTC. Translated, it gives CAWSATSIEQFF.

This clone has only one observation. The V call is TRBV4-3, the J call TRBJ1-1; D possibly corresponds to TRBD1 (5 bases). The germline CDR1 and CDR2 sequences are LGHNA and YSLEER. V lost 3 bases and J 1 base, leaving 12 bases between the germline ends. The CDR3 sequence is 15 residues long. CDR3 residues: CASSHVDRPNTEAFF. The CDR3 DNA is TGCGCCAGCAGCCATGTAGACAGACCGAACACTGAAGCTTTCTTT.

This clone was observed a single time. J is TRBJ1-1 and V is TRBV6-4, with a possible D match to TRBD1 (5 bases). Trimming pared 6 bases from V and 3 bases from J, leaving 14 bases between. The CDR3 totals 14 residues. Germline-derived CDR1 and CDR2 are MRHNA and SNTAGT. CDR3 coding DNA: TGTGCCAGCAGACAGGTTTATTCGGACACTGAAGCTTTCTTT. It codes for CASRQVYSDTEAFF.

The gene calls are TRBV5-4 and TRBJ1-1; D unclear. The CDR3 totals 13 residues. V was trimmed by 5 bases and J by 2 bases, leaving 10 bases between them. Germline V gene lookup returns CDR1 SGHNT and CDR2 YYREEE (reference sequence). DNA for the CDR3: TGTGCCAGCAGACAGCGGAGCAACACTGAAGCTTTCTTT. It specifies CASRQRSNTEAFF.

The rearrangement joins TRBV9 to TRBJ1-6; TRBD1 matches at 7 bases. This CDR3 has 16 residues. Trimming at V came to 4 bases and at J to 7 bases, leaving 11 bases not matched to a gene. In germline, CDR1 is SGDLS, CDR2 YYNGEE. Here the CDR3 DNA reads TGTGCCAGCAGCTCGCAAACCGGGACAGAAAATTCACCCCTCCACTTT. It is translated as CASSSQTGTENSPLHF.

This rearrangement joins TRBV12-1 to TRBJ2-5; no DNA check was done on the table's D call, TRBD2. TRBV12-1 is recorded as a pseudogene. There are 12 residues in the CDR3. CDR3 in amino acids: CARWTREETQYF. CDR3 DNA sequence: TGTGCCAGGTGGACTAGAGAAGAGACCCAGTACTTC.

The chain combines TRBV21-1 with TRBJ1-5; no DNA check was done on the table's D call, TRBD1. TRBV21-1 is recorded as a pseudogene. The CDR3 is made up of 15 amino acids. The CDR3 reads CASSRDSQASQPQHF. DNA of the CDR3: TGTGCCAGCAGCAGGGACAGCCAAGCCAGTCAGCCCCAGCATTTT.